This T cell receptor (beta chain) originates from a study of liver allograft versus peripheral blood T cells. Study-level background: In transplanted livers, T cell receptor repertoires were compared with those found in the recipients' peripheral blood.

TCRdb re-called the reads with MiXCR, one entry per CDR3 protein. The sample records 9,000 or so distinct CDR3 sequences, around 26% being singletons. The CDR3 covers 14 residues. The V gene's germline CDR1 is SGHKS and CDR2 YYEKEE (reference sequence). The V and J ends lost 4 bases and 3 bases respectively, with 13 bases between them. The receptor's source is a human patient who had a liver transplant. Some of these T cells may belong to the graft donor. The J gene is TRBJ1-1, the V gene TRBV5-5; no clear D. CDR3 region: CASSPVARDTEAFF. CDR3 nucleotide sequence: TGTGCCAGCAGCCCGGTCGCTAGGGACACTGAAGCTTTCTTT.